These T cell receptor beta chains were read from a single sample in a study. In TCRdb, the RT-PCR reads were re-called with MiXCR into one record per CDR3 protein. Here the sample spans 550,000 to 750,000 distinct CDR3 sequences, 12% to 15% being singletons. Sequencing used memory CD4+ T cells from blood. These TCRs come from a female donor in good health, serving as a healthy control. The CDR3 runs from the conserved cysteine through the conserved F or W. A D gene is named only where the DNA matches it firmly. The size entry is marked missing in some rows and otherwise reads once, few, many or a size class.

D gene: .; CDR3 length: 15; V gene: TRBV18; clone size: few; J gene: TRBJ2-7; CDR3 DNA: TGTGCCAGCTCACCAAATTCCGGCGAGGGGATGGAGCAGTACTTC; CDR3 protein: CASSPNSGEGMEQYF
D gene: .; CDR3 length: 16; V gene: TRBV10-3; clone size: few; J gene: TRBJ2-1; CDR3 DNA: TGTGCCATCAGCCCACAAAGTCGGGGGGCGTACAATGAGCAGTTCTTC; CDR3 protein: CAISPQSRGAYNEQFF
D gene: TRBD1; CDR3 length: 16; V gene: TRBV27; clone size: few; J gene: TRBJ1-5; CDR3 DNA: TGTGCCAGCAGTTTAATGGGACAGTCAAGCAATCAGCCCCAGCATTTT; CDR3 protein: CASSLMGQSSNQPQHF
D gene: TRBD2; CDR3 length: 18; V gene: TRBV6-5; clone size: many; J gene: TRBJ2-1; CDR3 DNA: TGTGCCAGCAGACAAGGGGGGACTAGCGGGGGTAGCTACAATGAGCAGTTCTTC; CDR3 protein: CASRQGGTSGGSYNEQFF
D gene: .; CDR3 length: 12; V gene: TRBV2; clone size: .; J gene: TRBJ2-7; CDR3 DNA: TGTGCCAGCAGTGGAGGAGGTGGAAAGCAGTACTTC; CDR3 protein: CASSGGGGKQYF
D gene: TRBD1; CDR3 length: 14; V gene: TRBV20-1; clone size: .; J gene: TRBJ1-4; CDR3 DNA: TGCAGTGCGGGACGCAGGGGGGGGGATGAAAAACTGTTTTTT; CDR3 protein: CSAGRRGGDEKLFF
D gene: .; CDR3 length: 15; V gene: TRBV4-1; clone size: many; J gene: TRBJ1-5; CDR3 DNA: TGCGCCAGCAGCCAAGATGGTGGGAAAAATCAGCCCCAGCATTTT; CDR3 protein: CASSQDGGKNQPQHF
D gene: .; CDR3 length: 15; V gene: TRBV7-2; clone size: .; J gene: TRBJ2-7; CDR3 DNA: TGTGCCAGCAGCCCATATGGCCGGGACATTTACGAGCAGTACTTC; CDR3 protein: CASSPYGRDIYEQYF
D gene: .; CDR3 length: 14; V gene: TRBV29-1; clone size: many; J gene: TRBJ1-4; CDR3 DNA: TGCAGCGTTGGTAGCGGTGCAACTAATGAAAAACTGTTTTTT; CDR3 protein: CSVGSGATNEKLFF
D gene: TRBD1; CDR3 length: 14; V gene: TRBV28; clone size: few; J gene: TRBJ2-4; CDR3 DNA: TGTGCCAGCAGTACCGACAGGGGCAAAAACATTCAGTACTTC; CDR3 protein: CASSTDRGKNIQYF
D gene: .; CDR3 length: 14; V gene: TRBV20-1; clone size: few; J gene: TRBJ1-4; CDR3 DNA: TGCAGTGCTAGAGACGAACGAGTTTTCGAAAAACTGTTTTTT; CDR3 protein: CSARDERVFEKLFF
D gene: .; CDR3 length: 14; V gene: TRBV5-6; clone size: few; J gene: TRBJ1-6; CDR3 DNA: TGTGCCAGCAGCGGAACAGGGTTCCATTCACCCCTCCACTTT; CDR3 protein: CASSGTGFHSPLHF
D gene: .; CDR3 length: 15; V gene: TRBV5-1; clone size: few; J gene: TRBJ2-3; CDR3 DNA: TGCGCCAGCAGCGTCCCCCAGGAACGCACAGATACGCAGTATTTT; CDR3 protein: CASSVPQERTDTQYF
D gene: TRBD1; CDR3 length: 14; V gene: TRBV6-5; clone size: .; J gene: TRBJ1-5; CDR3 DNA: TGTGCCAGCAGACCGGACAGGTGGGATCAGCCCCAGCATTTT; CDR3 protein: CASRPDRWDQPQHF
D gene: .; CDR3 length: 15; V gene: TRBV5-1; clone size: many; J gene: TRBJ1-2; CDR3 DNA: TGCGCCAGCAGGCGGGACATTGCTGGAAACTATGGCTACACCTTC; CDR3 protein: CASRRDIAGNYGYTF
D gene: TRBD2; CDR3 length: 16; V gene: TRBV10-3; clone size: few; J gene: TRBJ2-2; CDR3 DNA: TGTGCCATCAGTGAAAGAGCGGGGGGCACAACCGGGGAGCTGTTTTTT; CDR3 protein: CAISERAGGTTGELFF
D gene: TRBD1; CDR3 length: 17; V gene: TRBV11-2; clone size: .; J gene: TRBJ2-3; CDR3 DNA: TGTGCCAGCAGCTTACGCACCGGGACAGGGGGCACAGATACGCAGTATTTT; CDR3 protein: CASSLRTGTGGTDTQYF
D gene: .; CDR3 length: 12; V gene: TRBV3-1; clone size: .; J gene: TRBJ1-1; CDR3 DNA: TGTGCCAGCAGCCGGATGGGGACTGAAGCTTTCTTT; CDR3 protein: CASSRMGTEAFF
D gene: .; CDR3 length: 13; V gene: TRBV5-6; clone size: few; J gene: TRBJ2-7; CDR3 DNA: TGTGCCAGCAGCTTGCGCTTCCGCTACGAGCAGTACTTC; CDR3 protein: CASSLRFRYEQYF
D gene: .; CDR3 length: 15; V gene: TRBV6-5; clone size: many; J gene: TRBJ2-6; CDR3 DNA: TGTGCCAGCAGTCGTAGCCCCGGTGGGGCCAACGTCCTGACTTTC; CDR3 protein: CASSRSPGGANVLTF
D gene: .; CDR3 length: 14; V gene: TRBV12-3/TRBV12-4; clone size: many; J gene: TRBJ1-5; CDR3 DNA: TGTGCCAGCACACGGGGGGCACGTAATCAGCCCCAGCATTTT; CDR3 protein: CASTRGARNQPQHF
D gene: TRBD2; CDR3 length: 13; V gene: TRBV5-1; clone size: few; J gene: TRBJ2-3; CDR3 DNA: TGCGCCAGCAATAAAGCGGGAGCAGATACGCAGTATTTT; CDR3 protein: CASNKAGADTQYF
D gene: TRBD2; CDR3 length: 16; V gene: TRBV5-5; clone size: many; J gene: TRBJ2-3; CDR3 DNA: TGTGCCAGCAGCCCGATCATAGCGGGAGGGACAGATACGCAGTATTTT; CDR3 protein: CASSPIIAGGTDTQYF
D gene: TRBD1; CDR3 length: 14; V gene: TRBV12-3/TRBV12-4; clone size: .; J gene: TRBJ1-5; CDR3 DNA: TGTGCCAGCAGGGGACAGGGGGATAGTCAGCCCCAGCATTTT; CDR3 protein: CASRGQGDSQPQHF
D gene: TRBD2; CDR3 length: 16; V gene: TRBV4-3; clone size: .; J gene: TRBJ2-2; CDR3 DNA: TGCGCCAGCAGGCGAGGGACTAGCGGGAACACCGGGGAGCTGTTTTTT; CDR3 protein: CASRRGTSGNTGELFF
D gene: .; CDR3 length: 16; V gene: TRBV24-1; clone size: .; J gene: TRBJ1-5; CDR3 DNA: TGTGCCACCAGTGATAATGAGGGGGGGGCACATCAGCCCCAGCATTTT; CDR3 protein: CATSDNEGGAHQPQHF
D gene: .; CDR3 length: 15; V gene: TRBV7-9; clone size: many; J gene: TRBJ2-7; CDR3 DNA: TGTGCCAGCAGCTTAGCGGACGTCGGCTCCTACGAGCAGTACTTC; CDR3 protein: CASSLADVGSYEQYF
D gene: .; CDR3 length: 13; V gene: TRBV6-1; clone size: few; J gene: TRBJ1-1; CDR3 DNA: TGTGCCAGCAGTGTCCGGGGATCCCTCGAAGCTTTCTTT; CDR3 protein: CASSVRGSLEAFF
D gene: .; CDR3 length: 12; V gene: TRBV20-1; clone size: .; J gene: TRBJ2-1; CDR3 DNA: TGCAGTGCTCCAGCGTTAGACAATGAGCAGTTCTTC; CDR3 protein: CSAPALDNEQFF
D gene: .; CDR3 length: 14; V gene: TRBV12-3/TRBV12-4; clone size: many; J gene: TRBJ2-2; CDR3 DNA: TGTGCCAGCAGTTTTTCGGGGTCGGCCGGGGAGCTGTTTTTT; CDR3 protein: CASSFSGSAGELFF
D gene: TRBD1; CDR3 length: 13; V gene: TRBV6-5; clone size: .; J gene: TRBJ1-2; CDR3 DNA: TGTGCCAGCAGGAGGGGGCTTGTGGATGGCTACACCTTC; CDR3 protein: CASRRGLVDGYTF
D gene: .; CDR3 length: 13; V gene: TRBV5-6; clone size: .; J gene: TRBJ2-3; CDR3 DNA: TGTGCCAGCAGCTTGGGGGGGTTCGATACGCAGTATTTT; CDR3 protein: CASSLGGFDTQYF
D gene: .; CDR3 length: 14; V gene: TRBV9; clone size: .; J gene: TRBJ1-1; CDR3 DNA: TGTGCCAGCAGCCCTAGTTTGGTGAACACTGAAGCTTTCTTT; CDR3 protein: CASSPSLVNTEAFF
D gene: .; CDR3 length: 12; V gene: TRBV20-1; clone size: .; J gene: TRBJ1-4; CDR3 DNA: TGCAGTGCGCACAGGGTTGGCGAAAAACTGTTTTTT; CDR3 protein: CSAHRVGEKLFF
D gene: .; CDR3 length: 13; V gene: TRBV20-1; clone size: many; J gene: TRBJ1-3; CDR3 DNA: TGCAGTGCTCCCCGGACGGTGGGAAACACCATATATTTT; CDR3 protein: CSAPRTVGNTIYF
D gene: TRBD1; CDR3 length: 15; V gene: TRBV20-1; clone size: many; J gene: TRBJ1-1; CDR3 DNA: TGCAGTGCTGGAAAAATCGACAGGGGAAGAACTGAAGCTTTCTTT; CDR3 protein: CSAGKIDRGRTEAFF
D gene: TRBD1; CDR3 length: 13; V gene: TRBV12-3/TRBV12-4; clone size: many; J gene: TRBJ2-5; CDR3 DNA: TGTGCCAGCAGTCCACAGGGGGCACAGACCCAGTACTTC; CDR3 protein: CASSPQGAQTQYF
D gene: TRBD2; CDR3 length: 14; V gene: TRBV12-3/TRBV12-4; clone size: .; J gene: TRBJ2-7; CDR3 DNA: TGTGCCAGCAGTATGACGGAGCGGGAAAACGAGCAGTACTTC; CDR3 protein: CASSMTERENEQYF
D gene: .; CDR3 length: 15; V gene: TRBV2; clone size: many; J gene: TRBJ2-2; CDR3 DNA: TGTGCCAGCAGCCAGACAGGCTCGAACACCGGGGAGCTGTTTTTT; CDR3 protein: CASSQTGSNTGELFF
D gene: .; CDR3 length: 13; V gene: TRBV12-3/TRBV12-4; clone size: few; J gene: TRBJ2-6; CDR3 DNA: TGTGCCTTGGGGGGGCCTGGGGCCAACGTCCTGACTTTC; CDR3 protein: CALGGPGANVLTF
D gene: .; CDR3 length: 13; V gene: TRBV3-1; clone size: .; J gene: TRBJ2-7; CDR3 DNA: TGTGCCAGCAGCCAAGAGCCACGGGGCGAGCAGTACTTC; CDR3 protein: CASSQEPRGEQYF
D gene: .; CDR3 length: 17; V gene: TRBV4-1; clone size: few; J gene: TRBJ1-3; CDR3 DNA: TGCGCCAGCAGCCAAGAGGTCTGGGGGGTTGGGAGAAACACCATATATTTT; CDR3 protein: CASSQEVWGVGRNTIYF
D gene: TRBD1; CDR3 length: 15; V gene: TRBV7-9; clone size: many; J gene: TRBJ2-4; CDR3 DNA: TGTGCCAGCAGCTCTACGAGACAGGGGGCAGACATTCAGTACTTC; CDR3 protein: CASSSTRQGADIQYF
D gene: .; CDR3 length: 15; V gene: TRBV10-3; clone size: once; J gene: TRBJ2-3; CDR3 DNA: TGTGCCATCAGCATTGACAGGTTGAGCACAGATACGCAGTATTTT; CDR3 protein: CAISIDRLSTDTQYF